This note documents a single TCR beta chain sequence. Original processing notes: Estimation of nucleated cell counts relied on the amplification of reference gene primers. Method: immunoSEQ multiplex PCR; TCRdb's copy keeps in-frame clones and lacks some. Clonal size and the V and J genes are those of that table, whereas D and trimming came from the DNA. Among over 90,000 clones listed, roughly 87% were seen once. Looked up from germline, CDR1 is SGHRS and CDR2 is YFSETQ. Unmatched junction bases numbered 16, after V lost 0 bases and J lost 4 bases. CDR3 size: 19 residues. The data are from a study of blood T cell repertoires in COVID-19. Study information: In each case, the material was cDNA or gDNA derived from T cells, B-cell-depleted T cells, or PBMCs.

The sequencing input was peripheral blood. This chain links TRBV5-1 with TRBJ2-1; 7 bases line up with TRBD2. The TCR originated in a human donor in a cohort sampled during active COVID-19. The CDR3 DNA reads TGCGCCAGCAGCTTGGTACGTCTTTCTGGGGAGGGGTCATACAATGAGCAGTTCTTC. Protein product: CASSLVRLSGEGSYNEQFF.